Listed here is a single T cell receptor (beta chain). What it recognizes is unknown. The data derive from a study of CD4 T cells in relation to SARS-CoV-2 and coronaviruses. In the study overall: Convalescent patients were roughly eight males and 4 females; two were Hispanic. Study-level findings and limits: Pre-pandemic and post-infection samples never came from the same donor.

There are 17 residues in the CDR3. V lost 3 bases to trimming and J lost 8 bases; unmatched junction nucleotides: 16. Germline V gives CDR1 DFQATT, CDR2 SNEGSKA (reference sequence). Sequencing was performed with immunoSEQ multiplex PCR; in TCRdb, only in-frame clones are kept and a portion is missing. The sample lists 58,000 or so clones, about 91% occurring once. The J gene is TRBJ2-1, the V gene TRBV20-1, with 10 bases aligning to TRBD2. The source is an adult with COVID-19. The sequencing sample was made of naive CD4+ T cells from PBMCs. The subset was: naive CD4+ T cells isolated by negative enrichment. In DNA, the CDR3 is TGCAGTGCTAGTCCCCTAGCGGGAGTAAATCTCAGATATGAGCAGTTCTTC. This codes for CSASPLAGVNLRYEQFF.